Listed here are 21 T cell receptor beta chains from one sample, sequenced in a study of CD4 T cells in relation to SARS-CoV-2 and coronaviruses. Unexposed donor CD4+ T cells date from about 2011-2018, before the COVID-19 pandemic. Produced via immunoSEQ multiplex PCR; TCRdb's table is partial and in-frame only. The sample carries some 68,000 clones, about 92% recorded once. Sequenced sample: naive CD4+ T cells from PBMCs. Documented subset: naive CD4+ T cells isolated by negative enrichment. The origin of the receptors is a human donor in good health.

V is TRBV28 and J is TRBJ2-2, with 9 positions matching TRBD2. V was clipped by 3 bases and J by 7 bases; unmatched bases: 12. Germline V gene lookup returns CDR1 MDHEN and CDR2 SYDVKM. The CDR3 runs to 17 residues. CDR3 region: CASSLTRAGGPVGELFF. The CDR3 bases are TGTGCCAGCAGTTTGACCCGGGCGGGGGGGCCAGTCGGGGAGCTGTTTTTT. The complete variable domain, with remaining parts taken from reference TRBV28 and TRBJ2-2, reads DVKVTQSSRYLVKRTGEKVFLECVQDMDHENMFWYRQDPGLGLRLIYFSYDVKMKEKGDIPEGYSVSREKKERFSLILESASTNQTSMYLCASSLTRAGGPVGELFFGEGSRLTVL.

This clone was recorded only once. The rearrangement links TRBV10-3 to TRBJ1-5, with 7 nucleotides matching TRBD1. CDR3 length: 16 amino acids. J gave up 3 bases and V 0 bases, and 5 bases lay outside the gene matches. The germline V gene has CDR1 ENHRY and CDR2 SYGVKD. This CDR3 is CAISESETGINQPQHF. CDR3 bases: TGTGCCATCAGTGAGTCGGAGACAGGGATCAATCAGCCCCAGCATTTT.

The chain joins TRBV6-5 to TRBJ2-7; 7 nucleotides agree with TRBD2. CDR3 length: 15 residues. Germline V gene data show CDR1 as MNHEY and CDR2 as SVGAGI. Losses at the gene ends were 5 bases for V and 7 bases for J; bases not matched to a gene: 14. Here the CDR3 reads CASSRGEYANWEQYF. CDR3 nucleotide sequence: TGTGCCAGCAGTCGGGGGGAGTATGCAAATTGGGAGCAGTACTTC.

As DNA, the CDR3 is TGCGCCAGCAGCTTGGCGGCTAGCGGGAGGGGACGGGGCACAGATACGCAGTATTTT. It codes for CASSLAASGRGRGTDTQYF. V and J are TRBV5-1 and TRBJ2-3; 12 bases align to TRBD2. This CDR3 spans 19 amino acids. The germline CDR1 and CDR2 sequences are SGHRS and YFSETQ. Unmatched junction bases numbered 9, after V lost 0 bases and J lost 1 base. The whole variable domain, remainder taken from reference TRBV5-1 and TRBJ2-3, is KAGVTQTPRYLIKTRGQQVTLSCSPISGHRSVSWYQQTPGQGLQFLFEYFSETQRNKGNFPGRFSGRQFSNSRSEMNVSTLELGDSALYLCASSLAASGRGRGTDTQYFGPGTRLTVL.

The V and J genes are TRBV5-1 and TRBJ2-2, with 9 bases that match TRBD2. Germline V gene lookup returns CDR1 SGHRS and CDR2 YFSETQ. The CDR3 loop spans 16 amino acids. The trim removed 4 bases at V and 1 base at J, leaving 5 bases unmatched. The CDR3 is CASSMTLAGNTGELFF. The CDR3 DNA sequence: TGCGCCAGCAGCATGACACTAGCGGGGAACACCGGGGAGCTGTTTTTT.

The rearrangement joins TRBV11-3 to TRBJ2-1, with D possibly matching TRBD1 (6 bases). CDR3 size: 13 residues. Between the trimmed V and J ends, which lost 5 bases and 4 bases, there was a span of 9 bases. CDR1 and CDR2 from the germline V gene are SGHNT and YENEEA. Here the CDR3 reads CASSEQGYNEQFF. As DNA, the CDR3 is TGTGCCAGCAGCGAACAGGGTTACAATGAGCAGTTCTTC.

The rearrangement uses TRBV4-2 and TRBJ2-7, with 9 bases lining up with TRBD1. Trimming at V came to 0 bases and at J to 1 base, leaving 10 bases not matched to a gene. The CDR3 is 18 amino acids. The germline gives CDR1 LGHNA, CDR2 YNFKEQ. The CDR3 region is CASSQDIGTGSVSYEQYF. The CDR3 DNA sequence: TGTGCCAGCAGCCAAGATATTGGGACAGGGTCAGTTTCCTACGAGCAGTACTTC.

The chain links TRBV7-3 to TRBJ2-1, with unresolved D. V dropped 2 bases and J dropped 9 bases, with 11 bases sitting between them. The CDR3 covers 13 residues. Germline V gene sequence: CDR1 SGHTA, CDR2 FQGTGA. This chain's CDR3 is CASSLGGAGEQFF. Here the CDR3 DNA reads TGTGCCAGCAGCTTAGGCGGAGCAGGTGAGCAGTTCTTC.

The V call is TRBV7-8, the J call TRBJ2-3; 15 positions match TRBD2. CDR3 length equals 16 residues. Germline loops: CDR1 SGHVS, CDR2 FQNEAQ. V lost 4 bases to trimming and J lost 4 bases; unmatched junction nucleotides: 3. The CDR3 bases are TGTGCCAGCAGCTGGACTAGCGGGGGGGCTTCAGATACGCAGTATTTT. Residues: CASSWTSGGASDTQYF.

The rearrangement links TRBV5-1 to TRBJ1-2; D is perhaps TRBD1 (6 bases). Trimming stripped 0 bases from V and 7 bases from J, with 13 bases between. CDR3 size: 14 residues. Per germline, CDR1 SGHRS and CDR2 YFSETQ. DNA for the CDR3: TGCGCCAGCAGCTTGGTGGCGGGGGCAGGTGGCTACACCTTC. Amino acids: CASSLVAGAGGYTF.

Concerning this clone: This same CDR3 is encoded by further DNA sequences in the sample. The J gene is TRBJ1-3, the V gene TRBV7-2; D ambiguous. Germline CDR1 SGHTA, CDR2 FQGNSA. CDR3 length: 15 amino acids. V shed 1 base and J shed 0 bases, with 7 bases lying between them. CDR3 protein: CASSLGQTSGNTIYF. In DNA form, the CDR3 reads TGTGCCAGCAGCTTAGGACAAACCTCTGGAAACACCATATATTTT.

The chain employs TRBV6-4 and TRBJ2-2; no reliable D call. V was cut by 4 bases and J by 6 bases, with 9 bases left in between. There are 13 residues in the CDR3. The V gene's germline CDR1 is MRHNA and CDR2 SNTAGT. This CDR3 reads CASSVGLAGELFF. The DNA for the CDR3 is TGTGCCAGCAGTGTGGGGTTAGCCGGGGAGCTGTTTTTT.

V usage is TRBV5-4 and J usage is TRBJ2-2; possible D gene TRBD2, 5 bases. This CDR3 is 15 amino acids long. Germline V CDR1 and CDR2: SGHNT, YYREEE (reference sequence). Trimming took off 3 bases at V and 0 bases at J, with 9 bases between the two ends. The CDR3 bases are TGTGCCAGCAGCTCCCGGACTGCGAACACCGGGGAGCTGTTTTTT. Translated, it gives CASSSRTANTGELFF.

The chain carries TRBV4-1 and TRBJ1-2; TRBD1 aligns across 9 bases. CDR1 and CDR2 (germline): MGHRA, YSYEKL. The CDR3 is 15 residues long. J gave up 8 bases and V 4 bases, and 11 bases lay outside the gene matches. CDR3 sequence (DNA): TGCGCCAGCAGCCTCCGGGACAGGGAGGTTGGGGGCTACACCTTC. It codes for CASSLRDREVGGYTF.

The V and J genes are TRBV27 and TRBJ1-2; 9 bases match TRBD1. Trimming at V came to 1 base and at J to 3 bases, leaving 3 bases not matched to a gene. CDR1 and CDR2 (germline): MNHEY, SMNVEV (reference sequence). CDR3 length equals 15 residues. Here the CDR3 DNA reads TGTGCCAGCAGTTTATGGGGACAGGGCCACTATGGCTACACCTTC. Amino acids: CASSLWGQGHYGYTF.

The V call is TRBV2, the J call TRBJ1-5; TRBD1 matches at 10 bases. V was pared by 8 bases and J by 4 bases, with 2 bases of the junction left unmatched. Germline assignment: CDR1 SNHLY and CDR2 FYNNEI. The CDR3 is made up of 13 amino acids. The CDR3 reads CASQGQGNQPQHF. The CDR3 coding sequence is TGTGCCAGCCAGGGACAGGGGAATCAGCCCCAGCATTTT. Supplemented by reference TRBV2 and TRBJ1-5, the full variable domain reads EPEVTQTPSHQVTQMGQEVILRCVPISNHLYFYWYRQILGQKVEFLVSFYNNEISEKSEIFDDQFSVERPDGSNFTLKIRSTKLEDSAMYFCASQGQGNQPQHFGDGTRLSIL.

The V gene is TRBV5-4, the J gene TRBJ1-2; 9 positions agree with TRBD1. The CDR3 length is 14 residues. Germline values: CDR1 SGHNT, CDR2 YYREEE (reference sequence). V lost 0 bases, J lost 6 bases, and 3 bases stayed unmatched. The CDR3: CASSLGQGENGYTF. The CDR3 nucleotides read TGTGCCAGCAGCTTGGGACAGGGGGAAAATGGCTACACCTTC. Using reference TRBV5-4 and TRBJ1-2 for the parts outside the CDR3, the full variable domain is ETGVTQSPTHLIKTRGQQVTLRCSSQSGHNTVSWYQQALGQGPQFIFQYYREEENGRGNFPPRFSGLQFPNYSSELNVNALELDDSALYLCASSLGQGENGYTFGSGTRLTVV.

The chain links TRBV5-4 to TRBJ2-2; 9 bases fit TRBD1. This CDR3 comprises 16 residues. V lost 3 bases, J lost 4 bases, and 7 bases stayed unmatched. In germline, CDR1 is SGHNT, CDR2 YYREEE (reference sequence). The CDR3 nucleotides read TGTGCCAGCAGCTCCAAGACAGGGGGTCGCACCGGGGAGCTGTTTTTT. Translating gives CASSSKTGGRTGELFF.

This sequence joins TRBV5-1 and TRBJ2-1; TRBD2 matches at 7 bases. Per germline, CDR1 SGHRS and CDR2 YFSETQ. V lost 0 bases to trimming and J lost 0 bases; unmatched junction nucleotides: 6. This CDR3 region has 17 residues. CDR3: CASSLEASGSSYNEQFF. Here the CDR3 DNA reads TGCGCCAGCAGCTTGGAGGCTAGCGGAAGCTCCTACAATGAGCAGTTCTTC.

The chain is built from TRBV30 and TRBJ2-2; 10 bases agree with TRBD2. The V gene's germline CDR1 is GTSNPN and CDR2 SVGIG (reference sequence). This CDR3 region has 16 residues. V lost 4 bases and J lost 0; bases outside the gene matches: 5. The CDR3 loop reads CAWNRAGGPNTGELFF. CDR3 nucleotides: TGTGCCTGGAACCGAGCGGGGGGGCCGAACACCGGGGAGCTGTTTTTT.

The genes are TRBV7-2 and TRBJ1-1; D is unresolved. Germline V gene lookup returns CDR1 SGHTA and CDR2 FQGNSA. CDR3 length: 13 residues. V was cut by 4 bases and J by 10 bases, with 16 bases left in between. As DNA, the CDR3 is TGTGCCAGCAGCTCCCTCTGGACCACCCCAGCTTTCTTT. Its protein product is CASSSLWTTPAFF.